This paragraph reports one TCR beta chain. Its cognate antigen is unknown. Patients had chemo-refractory metastatic non-small-cell lung cancer and received focal radiation plus CTLA-4 blockade that used ipilimumab. This record comes from a study of radiotherapy plus CTLA-4 blockade in lung cancer. Study-wide findings and caveats: An expansion of tumor-derived TCR clones occurred in blood after radiotherapy plus ipilimumab. Dynamics of early blood T cell clones, together with interferon-beta, were reportedly the best predictors of response.

The CDR3 sequence is 16 residues long. Germline CDR1 reads SGDLS; CDR2 reads YYNGEE. With V trimmed by 2 bases and J by 4 bases, 9 bases remained unmatched. Repertoires were generated with immunoSEQ multiplex PCR, while TCRdb's copy carries only in-frame clones and drops some. The sample holds some 110,000 clones; approximately 80% are singletons and the top ten take 4.5% to 5.5%. The sample here was peripheral blood, taken from a patient treated with radiotherapy plus ipilimumab. The TCR originated in a human donor with non-small cell lung cancer who had a partial response to radiotherapy plus ipilimumab. This chain links TRBV9 with TRBJ2-3, with 8 bases that match TRBD2. The CDR3 DNA reads as TGTGCCAGCAGCGTCTCGCGGGGGGATAGGGCAGATACGCAGTATTTT. It specifies CASSVSRGDRADTQYF.